This T cell receptor beta chain was sequenced during a study of low-dose radiotherapy and immunotherapy resistance in tumors. Whole-study context: Patients received cyclophosphamide 200 mg/m2 intravenously every two weeks, the day before radiation-immunotherapy.

Priming of first-strand cDNA relied on TRAV- and TRBV-specific primers (covering alpha and beta chains). Amplification, which lasted roughly 20 PCR cycles, used a constant-region primer and V-primer adapter to amplify TCRs. TCRdb used MiXCR to reprocess the reads, holding one entry per CDR3 protein. The repertoire holds about 35,000 distinct CDR3 sequences, with under 25% as singletons. Indicated time point: after trial treatment. The treatment is: LDRT plus nivolumab, ipilimumab, low-dose cyclophosphamide and aspirin (RACIN trial). Many counts were recorded for this clonotype. In germline, CDR1 is SGHRS, CDR2 YFSETQ. The V and J ends lost 4 bases and 8 bases respectively, with 18 bases between them. CDR3 length equals 14 residues.

The sequence derives from a female donor with ovarian cancer. Material: PBMCs, obtained after low-dose radiotherapy plus immunotherapy. The chain is built from TRBV5-1 and TRBJ1-2; tentatively, D is TRBD1 (5 bases). The CDR3 loop is CASSLGSRDQGYTF. CDR3 nucleotides: TGCGCCAGCAGCCTGGGAAGCAGGGACCAAGGCTACACCTTC. The complete variable domain, with remaining parts taken from reference TRBV5-1 and TRBJ1-2, reads KAGVTQTPRYLIKTRGQQVTLSCSPISGHRSVSWYQQTPGQGLQFLFEYFSETQRNKGNFPGRFSGRQFSNSRSEMNVSTLELGDSALYLCASSLGSRDQGYTFGSGTRLTVV.